One sample yielded the 29 T cell receptor beta chains listed below, sequenced in a study of shared clonotypes between healthy human individuals. Profiled with immunoSEQ multiplex PCR; TCRdb holds only in-frame clones, not every one. The sample records hundreds of thousands of clones, 70% to 80% being singletons. What was sequenced was PBMCs. The receptors were gathered from a woman between 40 and 50 years old in good health. Some clones in this sample may be carry-over from other donors' samples.

V and J are TRBV6-5 and TRBJ2-1; TRBD1 matches 9 bases. CDR3 length: 16 amino acids. CDR1 and CDR2 from the germline V gene are MNHEY and SVGAGI. Unmatched junction bases numbered 8, after V lost 0 bases and J lost 8 bases. The CDR3 sequence is CASSYSSGTGRDEQFF. CDR3 sequence (DNA): TGTGCCAGCAGTTACTCGTCTGGGACAGGGCGAGATGAGCAGTTCTTC.

A note on this clone: A read error is the likely source, as a far larger clone sits one nucleotide away. This chain links TRBV6-1 with TRBJ2-7, with TRBD1 matching 10 bases. V dropped 5 bases and J dropped 5; count of bases not matched to a gene: 3. Germline loops: CDR1 MNHNS, CDR2 SASEGT. This CDR3 contains 13 residues. The CDR3 region is CASSRDRGDEQYF. In DNA form, the CDR3 reads TGTGCCAGCAGTCGGGACAGGGGCGACGAGCAGTACTTC.

As for this clone: Within the sample, other DNA sequences also encode this same CDR3. V and J are TRBV28 and TRBJ1-1, with a weak D call TRBD1 (5 bases). CDR3 length: 13 amino acids. With 2 bases removed from V and 3 bases from J, the gap between germline ends came to 7 bases. Per germline, CDR1 MDHEN and CDR2 SYDVKM. The CDR3: CASSLTGYTEAFF. CDR3 bases: TGTGCCAGCAGTTTAACAGGTTACACTGAAGCTTTCTTT.

This sequence joins TRBV12-2 and TRBJ2-6. TRBV12-2 is listed as a pseudogene. CDR3 length: 18 amino acids. CDR3 sequence (DNA): TGTGCAAGTCGCGGCGGTGGGACCACACAAAGTCGGGCCAACGTCCTGACTTTC. Protein sequence: CASRGGGTTQSRANVLTF.

This sequence joins TRBV6-6 and TRBJ2-1, with TRBD2 matching 9 bases. The V gene end was trimmed by 9 bases and the J gene end by 3 bases; junction bases not matched to a gene: 9. This CDR3 region has 15 residues. Germline loops: CDR1 MNHNY, CDR2 SVGAGI (reference sequence). The DNA for the CDR3 is TGTGCCAGAACGACTAGCGGAACACACTACAATGAGCAGTTCTTC. This codes for CARTTSGTHYNEQFF.

The chain is built from TRBV7-2 and TRBJ2-1; 15 bases agree with TRBD2. Germline-derived CDR1 and CDR2 are SGHTA and FQGNSA. The CDR3 spans 15 residues. J gave up 6 bases and V 5 bases, and 2 bases lay outside the gene matches. The CDR3 nucleotides read TGTGCCAGCAGCACGGGACTAGCGGGGGGCAATGAGCAGTTCTTC. Amino acid sequence: CASSTGLAGGNEQFF.

This clone was seen only a few times. Relative to the germline gene, one junction end is altered; a read error may explain this. V is TRBV10-3 and J is TRBJ2-2, with TRBD1 matching 8 bases. This CDR3 comprises 11 residues. CDR1 ENHRY and CDR2 SYGVKD come from the germline V gene. As DNA, the CDR3 is TGTGCCTCAGGGGGCACCCGGGAGCTGTTTTTT. This codes for CASGGTRELFF.

The chain links TRBV4-2 to TRBJ2-1; 14 bases match TRBD2. CDR3 size: 17 residues. With V trimmed by 3 bases and J by 9 bases, 10 bases remained unmatched. Germline CDR1 reads LGHNA; CDR2 reads YNFKEQ. The CDR3, as DNA: TGTGCCAGCAGCCATGACGTCGGGACTAGCGGGAGTGGTGAGCAGTTCTTC. It specifies CASSHDVGTSGSGEQFF.

The chain recombines TRBV11-2 with TRBJ2-5, with D possibly being TRBD2 (5 bases). Trimming left V 9 bases short and J 5 bases short, with 13 bases between. CDR3 length equals 12 residues. Germline V gives CDR1 SGHAT, CDR2 FQNNGV. The CDR3 DNA sequence: TGTGCCAGTGGACGTACGGGGGAGACCCAGTACTTC. Translation gives CASGRTGETQYF.

V is TRBV18 and J is TRBJ2-7; D is perhaps TRBD2 (6 bases). This CDR3 has 14 amino acids. Trimming left V 3 bases short and J 7 bases short, with 16 bases between. CDR1 and CDR2 from the germline V gene are KGHSH and LQKENI. CDR3 amino acids: CASSPAGRSDEQYF. The DNA for the CDR3 is TGTGCCAGCTCACCGGCGGGAAGGTCTGATGAGCAGTACTTC.

As to this clone: This may be a read error, as it is one base from a much larger clone. This chain links TRBV11-1 with TRBJ2-7, with D perhaps matching TRBD1 (6 bases). CDR3 length: 13 amino acids. CDR1 and CDR2 (germline): SGHAT, FQDESV (reference sequence). The germline V and J ends were trimmed by 4 bases and 0 bases, with 7 bases remaining between them. The chain's CDR3 is CASSSQGSYEQYF. Here the CDR3 DNA reads TGTGCCAGCAGCTCACAGGGCTCCTACGAGCAGTACTTC.

This chain uses TRBV5-4 with TRBJ1-1, with 8 bases fitting TRBD1. Germline V gives CDR1 SGHNT, CDR2 YYREEE (reference sequence). This CDR3 has 14 amino acids. The J segment lost 2 bases and the V segment lost 3 bases, leaving 3 bases of the junction unmatched. CDR3 nucleotide sequence: TGTGCCAGCAGCTGGGACAGGTTTAACACTGAAGCTTTCTTT. Amino acids: CASSWDRFNTEAFF. The complete variable domain, with remaining parts taken from reference TRBV5-4 and TRBJ1-1, reads ETGVTQSPTHLIKTRGQQVTLRCSSQSGHNTVSWYQQALGQGPQFIFQYYREEENGRGNFPPRFSGLQFPNYSSELNVNALELDDSALYLCASSWDRFNTEAFFGQGTRLTVV.

J is TRBJ2-1 and V is TRBV10-3; D might be TRBD2 (6 bases). Looked up from germline, CDR1 is ENHRY and CDR2 is SYGVKD. This CDR3 contains 15 residues. Trimming took 3 bases from V and 4 from J, leaving 13 bases between them. CDR3 DNA: TGTGCCATCAGTGATCCGGGAGAGCCTTACAATGAGCAGTTCTTC. Its protein product is CAISDPGEPYNEQFF.

The sample holds one count of this clone. This chain uses TRBV6-1 with TRBJ2-5, with D possibly being TRBD1 (6 bases). V shed 2 bases and J shed 2 bases, with 15 bases lying between them. CDR1 and CDR2 from the germline V gene are MNHNS and SASEGT. The CDR3 is 16 amino acids. CDR3 amino acids: CASSETPTGAQETQYF. The CDR3 coding sequence is TGTGCCAGCAGTGAAACCCCGACAGGAGCTCAAGAGACCCAGTACTTC.

V is TRBV6-1 and J is TRBJ2-3; D call uncertain. This CDR3 is 13 amino acids long. Germline V gene data show CDR1 as MNHNS and CDR2 as SASEGT. V gave up 2 bases and J gave up 5 bases, with 8 bases separating them. CDR3 loop: CASSEMPRDTQYF. The CDR3 coding sequence is TGTGCCAGCAGTGAAATGCCCAGAGATACGCAGTATTTT.

The DNA for the CDR3 is TGTGCCAGCAGCTTAGACCGGACCTACTATGGCTACACCTTC. Residues: CASSLDRTYYGYTF. This chain uses TRBV7-8 with TRBJ1-2, with D unclear. V lost 1 base, J lost 3 bases, and 9 bases lay in between. CDR3 length equals 14 residues. Per the germline V gene, CDR1 is SGHVS and CDR2 is FQNEAQ.

The V and J genes are TRBV10-2 and TRBJ2-5; D gene uncertain. The DNA matches TRBJ2-7 better at its end, which makes the J call doubtful. The CDR3 is 12 residues long. Looked up from germline, CDR1 is WSHSY and CDR2 is SAAADI. The CDR3 sequence is CASSEPDREQYF. CDR3 DNA: TGCGCCAGCAGTGAGCCGGACCGCGAGCAGTACTTC.

This chain joins TRBV6-6 and TRBJ1-3; D is undetermined. The CDR3 is 13 amino acids. The germline gives CDR1 MNHNY, CDR2 SVGAGI (reference sequence). The V and J ends lost 4 bases and 1 base respectively, with 5 bases between them. The CDR3 protein is CASSWRSGNTIYF. The CDR3 coding sequence is TGTGCCAGCAGTTGGAGATCTGGAAACACCATATATTTT.

Here the CDR3 DNA reads TGTGCCAGCAGTTACCGAACGGACACTGAAGCTTTCTTT. Residues: CASSYRTDTEAFF. The chain is built from TRBV6-5 and TRBJ1-1; D gene ambiguous. This CDR3 has 13 amino acids. Between the trimmed V and J ends, which lost 2 bases and 3 bases, there was a span of 7 bases. Germline V gene lookup returns CDR1 MNHEY and CDR2 SVGAGI.

The rearrangement uses TRBV12-5 and TRBJ1-1; 8 bases agree with TRBD1. V shed 7 bases and J 3 bases; nucleotides not matched to a gene: 28. CDR3 length: 21 amino acids. Germline CDR1 reads LGHNT; CDR2 reads FRNRAP. CDR3 sequence (DNA): TGTGCTAGTGTGCTCCAGCCGGGACAGGCCCTATGGGGTATCGGGGACACTGAAGCTTTCTTT. Translating it yields CASVLQPGQALWGIGDTEAFF.

The V call is TRBV6-5, the J call TRBJ2-3; D is unclear. Deletions cut 5 bases from V and 14 bases from J, with 14 bases between. Germline V CDR1 and CDR2: MNHEY, SVGAGI. The CDR3 loop spans 11 amino acids. CDR3 DNA sequence: TGTGCCAGCAGTGGGGTTCTCAGAGGGTATTTT. Amino acids: CASSGVLRGYF.

V and J are TRBV19 and TRBJ1-4, with 8 bases fitting TRBD1. CDR3 length equals 14 residues. V gave up 4 bases and J gave up 8 bases; unmatched junction bases: 6. Germline V gives CDR1 LNHDA, CDR2 SQIVND (reference sequence). CDR3 sequence: CASSKDREVEKLFF. The CDR3 DNA is TGTGCCAGTAGTAAGGACAGGGAGGTCGAAAAACTGTTTTTT. Together with reference TRBV19 and TRBJ1-4, the CDR3 gives the full variable domain: DGGITQSPKYLFRKEGQNVTLSCEQNLNHDAMYWYRQDPGQGLRLIYYSQIVNDFQKGDIAEGYSVSREKKESFPLTVTSAQKNPTAFYLCASSKDREVEKLFFGSGTQLSVL.

The genes are TRBV5-4 and TRBJ1-5; D not certain. The CDR3 is 13 residues long. V shed 4 bases and J shed 3 bases, with 8 bases lying between them. In germline, CDR1 is SGHNT, CDR2 YYREEE (reference sequence). The CDR3 coding sequence is TGTGCCAGCAGCCGCGATTACAATCAGCCCCAGCATTTT. Amino acid sequence: CASSRDYNQPQHF.

The V and J genes are TRBV25-1 and TRBJ2-1; 8 positions match TRBD2. Losses at the gene ends were 3 bases for V and 15 bases for J; bases not matched to a gene: 13. CDR1 and CDR2 from the germline V gene are MGHDK and SYGVNS. This CDR3 has 14 amino acids. CDR3 sequence: CASSERLAGSLRFF. The CDR3 nucleotides read TGTGCCAGCAGTGAGCGGCTAGCGGGTTCACTACGGTTCTTC.

This rearrangement joins TRBV27 to TRBJ2-3; TRBD2 matches at 10 bases. Germline lookup yields CDR1 MNHEY and CDR2 SMNVEV (reference sequence). The junction had 5 bases not matched to a gene; V was cut back by 6 bases and J by 5 bases. The CDR3 length is 14 residues. The CDR3 DNA reads as TGTGCCAGCAGCGGACTAGCGGCCCTAGATACGCAGTATTTT. It yields the protein CASSGLAALDTQYF.

This clone has only a few counts. Since a much larger clone is just one base distant, this may be a read error. Other nucleotide sequences in the sample specify the same CDR3. The chain carries TRBV7-9 and TRBJ1-4, with 9 bases identical to TRBD1. This CDR3 is 18 amino acids long. Germline V gene data show CDR1 as SEHNR and CDR2 as FQNEAQ (reference sequence). The CDR3 DNA sequence: TGTGCCAGCAGCGACCGGACCGGGACAGGGTCAACCCGTCATAAACTATTTTTT. Protein sequence: CASSDRTGTGSTRHKLFF.

For the CDR3, the DNA is TGTGCCAGCAGTGATGTCGCGGACTTTAGCACAGATACGCAGTATTTT. Translation gives CASSDVADFSTDTQYF. The chain has TRBV2 and TRBJ2-3; tentatively, D is TRBD2 (5 bases). The CDR3 length is 16 residues. The V end lost 3 bases, the J end lost 0 bases, and 13 bases lay between the germline ends. Germline assignment: CDR1 SNHLY and CDR2 FYNNEI. Based on the CDR3 plus reference TRBV2 and TRBJ2-3, the full variable domain is EPEVTQTPSHQVTQMGQEVILRCVPISNHLYFYWYRQILGQKVEFLVSFYNNEISEKSEIFDDQFSVERPDGSNFTLKIRSTKLEDSAMYFCASSDVADFSTDTQYFGPGTRLTVL.

The chain recombines TRBV2 with TRBJ2-7, with D tentatively TRBD1 or TRBD2 (5 bases each). The germline V and J ends were trimmed by 11 bases and 4 bases, with 15 bases remaining between them. The length of the CDR3 is 12 residues. Per the germline V gene, CDR1 is SNHLY and CDR2 is FYNNEI. The CDR3 loop is CAAHQGRYEQYF. Written as DNA, the CDR3 is TGTGCCGCCCACCAGGGACGTTACGAGCAGTACTTC.

This clone showed up just a few times. The V gene is TRBV7-9, the J gene TRBJ1-1; D unclear. Germline V CDR1 and CDR2: SEHNR, FQNEAQ (reference sequence). The CDR3 contains 13 residues. V dropped 5 bases and J dropped 1 base, with 8 bases sitting between them. This CDR3 is CASSVTENTEAFF. CDR3 sequence (DNA): TGTGCCAGCAGCGTAACTGAGAACACTGAAGCTTTCTTT.